The clone carrying this TCR beta chain was observed a few times. TCRdb re-called the RT-PCR reads through MiXCR, storing one row per CDR3 protein. The sample lists more than 550,000 distinct CDR3 sequences; around 14% were seen once. Looked up from germline, CDR1 is KGHSH and CDR2 is LQKENI. The germline V and J ends were trimmed by 3 bases and 0 bases, with 15 bases remaining between them. The CDR3 length is 17 residues. The source material was memory CD4+ T cells from blood. The V gene is TRBV18, the J gene TRBJ1-3; possible D gene TRBD1, 5 bases. The sequence came from a female donor in good health, serving as a healthy control. The CDR3 loop is CASSPPTGTVSGNTIYF. The CDR3 DNA reads as TGTGCCAGCTCACCGCCGACTGGGACTGTCTCTGGAAACACCATATATTTT.